Ten or more counts support the clone carrying this TCR beta chain. This sample is drawn from a study of T cells after yellow fever vaccination. Production of TCR cDNA was by 5'RACE template switching, which also added a universal primer site and UMIs. Each CDR3 protein gets one entry after TCRdb re-called the 5' RACE reads with MiXCR. The table shows 300,000 to 400,000 distinct CDR3 sequences, with around 6.5% occurring only once. The ends lost 1 base at V and 1 base at J; junction bases unmatched: 4. The CDR3 covers 16 residues. Germline CDR1 reads MGHDK; CDR2 reads SYGVNS. This chain connects TRBV25-1 to TRBJ2-7, with 10 bases lining up with TRBD1. The sequence was collected from a man aged 30 to 45 who received the YFV17D yellow fever vaccine. The source was PBMCs, collected 5 days after the yellow fever booster vaccination. CDR3 nucleotide sequence: TGTGCCAGCAGTGAATTCTTGGGACAGGGGTCCTACGAGCAGTACTTC. Its protein is CASSEFLGQGSYEQYF.